Here is one T cell receptor (beta chain) with its context. This CDR3 is 13 amino acids long. Per germline, CDR1 MNHEY and CDR2 SMNVEV (reference sequence). V was shortened by 6 bases and J by 0 bases, with 5 bases between the two germline ends. The record originates from a study of neoadjuvant anti-PD-1 for oral cavity cancer. The time point: after neoadjuvant nivolumab, at surgical resection. Only in-frame clones appear in the TCRdb table, and some are missing; sequencing was by immunoSEQ multiplex PCR. The sample has about 12,000 clones; 71% are singletons. The chain uses TRBV27 and TRBJ2-2; D remains ambiguous. The clonotype was recovered from a person aged 35 to 85 with oral cavity squamous cell carcinoma. Sequenced material: PBMCs, taken after nivolumab (anti-PD-1) treatment. The CDR3 DNA reads as TGTGCCAGCAGAACCACGAACACCGGGGAGCTGTTTTTT. Protein sequence: CASRTTNTGELFF.